The next 7 T cell receptor beta chains were all read from a single sample in a study of tumor-infiltrating lymphocytes in oesophageal squamous cell carcinoma. TCRdb recomputed calls from the PCR reads with MiXCR, one row per CDR3 protein. The sample gives around 22,000 distinct CDR3 sequences, under 50% of which show up once; around a quarter is in the top ten. Material for sequencing was esophageal tumor tissue. All receptors come from a male donor with esophageal squamous cell carcinoma.

This clonotype has a count of ten or more. A much larger clone differs from this one at a single base, so this may be a read error. This chain links TRBV6-6 with TRBJ2-5; D gene unclear. The end of the DNA fits TRBJ2-1 better, so the J call may be wrong. Germline V CDR1 and CDR2: MNHNY, SVGAGI (reference sequence). The CDR3 has 15 amino acids. CDR3 DNA sequence: TGTGCCAGCAGTTACTCGATCCCGAACGGGTACGAGCAGTTCTTC. Its protein product is CASSYSIPNGYEQFF.

The chain couples TRBV7-2 to TRBJ2-3; the D gene could be TRBD1 or TRBD2 (6 bases each). This CDR3 has 14 residues. Trimming left V 1 base short and J 14 bases short, with 19 bases between. The germline CDR1 and CDR2 sequences are SGHTA and FQGNSA. DNA of the CDR3: TGTGCCAGCAGCTTAGTTGGAGGAGGGGGAAAACTGTATTTT. Its protein is CASSLVGGGGKLYF.

This clonotype was detected many times. This rearrangement joins TRBV7-9 to TRBJ2-3; D tentatively fits TRBD1 or TRBD2 (5 bases each). Germline V CDR1 and CDR2: SEHNR, FQNEAQ (reference sequence). Trimming stripped 6 bases from V and 2 bases from J, with 21 bases between. The CDR3 has 17 amino acids. CDR3 in DNA: TGTGCCAGCAGTCCCGGGACGGTGGTGGGCCTCACAGATACGCAGTATTTT. Residues: CASSPGTVVGLTDTQYF.

The chain combines TRBV7-2 with TRBJ2-7; D gene uncertain. The length of the CDR3 is 12 residues. V dropped 3 bases and J dropped 4 bases, with 7 bases sitting between them. Germline CDR1 is SGHTA and CDR2 is FQGNSA. The CDR3 bases are TGTGCCAGCAGCTTGTCGATATACGAGCAGTACTTC. This sequence encodes CASSLSIYEQYF.

The gene calls are TRBV7-2 and TRBJ2-3, with 11 bases identical to TRBD2. CDR1 and CDR2 from the germline V gene are SGHTA and FQGNSA. This CDR3 is 15 amino acids long. V was pared by 6 bases and J by 4 bases, with 6 bases of the junction left unmatched. CDR3 region: CASSQLAGVPDTQYF. In DNA form, the CDR3 reads TGTGCCAGCAGTCAACTAGCGGGAGTCCCAGATACGCAGTATTTT.

Notes on this clonotype: At one of its ends the junction is not consistent with the germline gene, which may arise from a read error. This sequence joins TRBV11-2 and TRBJ2-5; D is perhaps TRBD1 (6 bases). The CDR3 loop spans 17 amino acids. The germline gives CDR1 SGHAT, CDR2 FQNNGV. The CDR3 spells CASSLGAGAPIIHPSTF. Here the CDR3 DNA reads TGTGCCAGCAGCTTAGGGGCAGGGGCCCCTATAATTCACCCCTCCACTTTC.

The gene calls are TRBV28 and TRBJ2-4, with D possibly matching TRBD1 (6 bases). The end of the DNA aligns better with TRBJ2-5, so the J call may be wrong. From germline, CDR1 is MDHEN and CDR2 SYDVKM. The CDR3 is 14 residues long. CDR3 DNA: TGTGCCAGCAGTCCGGGACATCTCCAAGAGACCCAGTACTTC. This encodes CASSPGHLQETQYF.